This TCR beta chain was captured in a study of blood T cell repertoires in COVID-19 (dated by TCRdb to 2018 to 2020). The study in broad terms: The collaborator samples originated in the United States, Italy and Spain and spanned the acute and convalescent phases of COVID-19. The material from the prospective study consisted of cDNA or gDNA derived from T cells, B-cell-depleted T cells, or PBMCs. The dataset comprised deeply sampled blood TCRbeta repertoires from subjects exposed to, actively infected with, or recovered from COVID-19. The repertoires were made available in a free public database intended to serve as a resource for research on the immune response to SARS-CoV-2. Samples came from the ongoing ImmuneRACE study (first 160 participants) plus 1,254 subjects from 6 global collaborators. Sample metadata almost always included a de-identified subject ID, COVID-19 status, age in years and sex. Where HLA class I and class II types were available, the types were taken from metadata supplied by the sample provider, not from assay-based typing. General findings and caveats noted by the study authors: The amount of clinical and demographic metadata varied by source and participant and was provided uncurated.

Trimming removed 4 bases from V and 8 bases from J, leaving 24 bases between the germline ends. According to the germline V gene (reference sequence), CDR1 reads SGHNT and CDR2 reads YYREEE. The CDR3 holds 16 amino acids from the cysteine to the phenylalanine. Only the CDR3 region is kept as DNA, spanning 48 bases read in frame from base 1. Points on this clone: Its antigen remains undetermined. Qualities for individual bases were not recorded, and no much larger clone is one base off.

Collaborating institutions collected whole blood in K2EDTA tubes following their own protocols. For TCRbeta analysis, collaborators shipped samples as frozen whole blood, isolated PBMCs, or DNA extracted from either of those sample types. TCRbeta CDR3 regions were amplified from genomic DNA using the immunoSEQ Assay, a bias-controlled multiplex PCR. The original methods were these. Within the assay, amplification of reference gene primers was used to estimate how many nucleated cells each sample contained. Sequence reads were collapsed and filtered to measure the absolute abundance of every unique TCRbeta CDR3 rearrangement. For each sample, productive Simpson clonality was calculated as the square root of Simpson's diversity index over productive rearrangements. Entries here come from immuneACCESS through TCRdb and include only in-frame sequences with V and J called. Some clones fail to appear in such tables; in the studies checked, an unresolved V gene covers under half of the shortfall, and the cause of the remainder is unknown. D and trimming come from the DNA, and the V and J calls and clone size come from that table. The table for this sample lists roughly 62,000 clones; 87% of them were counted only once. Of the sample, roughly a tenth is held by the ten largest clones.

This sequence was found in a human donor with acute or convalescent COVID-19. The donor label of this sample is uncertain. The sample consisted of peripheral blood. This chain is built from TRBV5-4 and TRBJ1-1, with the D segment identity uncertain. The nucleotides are TGTGCCAGCAGCCTGGCCCGGGAGGCCGCTCCTAGGGAAGCTTTCTTT. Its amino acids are CASSLAREAAPREAFF. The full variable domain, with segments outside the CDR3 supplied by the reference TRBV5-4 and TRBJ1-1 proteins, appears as ETGVTQSPTHLIKTRGQQVTLRCSSQSGHNTVSWYQQALGQGPQFIFQYYREEENGRGNFPPRFSGLQFPNYSSELNVNALELDDSALYLCASSLAREAAPREAFFGQGTRLTVV.